Below, 16 T cell receptor beta chains from the same sample are listed, as sequenced in a study of neurological immune-mediated disorders. Each CDR3 protein gets one entry after TCRdb re-called the 5' RACE reads with MiXCR. The sample has some 65,000 distinct CDR3 sequences, 4.1% seen once. Material: PBMCs. These receptors originate from a middle-aged man with multiple sclerosis.

This chain connects TRBV5-1 to TRBJ2-5; D not resolved. V lost 1 base, J lost 4 bases, and 8 bases lay in between. The CDR3 spans 13 residues. From germline, CDR1 is SGHRS and CDR2 YFSETQ. The CDR3, as DNA: TGCGCCAGCAGCTTGCCAGACGGAGAGACCCAGTACTTC. Amino acid sequence: CASSLPDGETQYF. Full variable domain (missing parts from reference TRBV5-1 and TRBJ2-5): KAGVTQTPRYLIKTRGQQVTLSCSPISGHRSVSWYQQTPGQGLQFLFEYFSETQRNKGNFPGRFSGRQFSNSRSEMNVSTLELGDSALYLCASSLPDGETQYFGPGTRLLVL.

There are many counts of this clonotype. The rearrangement joins TRBV25-1 to TRBJ1-2, with a tentative D call TRBD1 (5 bases). Trimming removed 5 bases at V and 4 bases at J, with 17 bases between. The CDR3 runs 15 residues. Germline V gives CDR1 MGHDK, CDR2 SYGVNS. CDR3 nucleotide sequence: TGTGCCAGCAGTAACCCCTCAGGAGGGGTCTATGGCTACACCTTC. Its translation is CASSNPSGGVYGYTF.

This clonotype was seen many times. J is TRBJ2-7 and V is TRBV5-1; 8 bases are shared with TRBD1. After removal of 1 base from V and 2 bases from J, the junction contained 2 bases not matched to a gene. The CDR3 sequence is 14 residues long. The germline gives CDR1 SGHRS, CDR2 YFSETQ. CDR3 nucleotide sequence: TGCGCCAGCAGCTTGCGGGACAGGACCTACGAGCAGTACTTC. Translation: CASSLRDRTYEQYF.

About this clonotype itself: The CDR3 end shows no conserved phenylalanine or tryptophan, and so a read error is likely. The chain recombines TRBV7-2 with TRBJ2-5; TRBD2 agrees at 11 bases. J lost 2 bases, V lost 1 base, and 6 bases had no gene match. CDR3 length: 17 residues. Germline V gene sequence: CDR1 SGHTA, CDR2 FQGNSA. The CDR3 region is CASSLVGLAGGQETQYY. Written as DNA, the CDR3 is TGTGCCAGCAGCTTAGTGGGGCTAGCGGGGGGACAAGAGACCCAGTACTAC.

This clonotype was seen repeatedly, ten times or more. The chain has TRBV12-3 or TRBV12-4 and TRBJ2-1; 11 bases line up with TRBD2. With 1 base clipped from V and 9 bases from J, the junction kept 5 bases outside the gene matches. The CDR3 spans 15 residues. CDR3 coding DNA: TGTGCCAGCAGTTTAGTGGCTAGCGGGGGGTTTGAGCAGTTCTTC. This encodes CASSLVASGGFEQFF.

This clonotype has ten or more counts. The J gene is TRBJ1-1, the V gene TRBV9; D is undetermined. Germline V gives CDR1 SGDLS, CDR2 YYNGEE. V shed 0 bases and J shed 5 bases, with 11 bases lying between them. The CDR3 has 14 amino acids. In DNA, the CDR3 is TGTGCCAGCAGCGTAGTGGCAGGAAGGACTGAAGCTTTCTTT. Protein product: CASSVVAGRTEAFF.

In its sample, this clonotype was seen many times. The V call is TRBV4-1, the J call TRBJ2-2, with D maybe TRBD1 (5 bases). Germline V gene data show CDR1 as MGHRA and CDR2 as YSYEKL. The V and J ends lost 8 bases and 2 bases respectively, with 9 bases between them. There are 13 residues in the CDR3. This CDR3 is CASLGQNTGELFF. The CDR3 nucleotides are TGCGCCAGCCTTGGACAAAACACCGGGGAGCTGTTTTTT.

This clonotype was observed many times. V gene TRBV20-1 combines with J gene TRBJ2-3; the D is unclear. The CDR3 has 16 amino acids. Germline values: CDR1 DFQATT, CDR2 SNEGSKA (reference sequence). The V and J ends lost 4 bases and 6 bases respectively, with 23 bases between them. The CDR3 spells CSAKPLRPGALDTQYF. The CDR3 region has the DNA TGCAGTGCTAAGCCCCTACGACCGGGCGCACTGGATACGCAGTATTTT.

This clonotype was detected many times. The J gene is TRBJ2-7, the V gene TRBV7-9; D is unresolved. V was cut by 3 bases and J by 3 bases, with 9 bases left in between. This CDR3 has 13 amino acids. The germline V gene encodes CDR1 SEHNR and CDR2 FQNEAQ (reference sequence). CDR3 sequence: CASSFTWSYEQYF. The CDR3 nucleotides read TGTGCCAGCAGCTTCACTTGGAGCTACGAGCAGTACTTC.

This clonotype was recorded at least ten times. V gene TRBV12-3 or TRBV12-4 combines with J gene TRBJ1-2; D gene uncertain. V lost 4 bases to trimming and J lost 4 bases, with 7 bases between them. This CDR3 contains 12 residues. CDR3 DNA: TGTGCCAGCAGTTCAGGTCCCTATGGCTACACCTTC. Amino acids: CASSSGPYGYTF.

There are many counts of this clonotype. The gene calls are TRBV18 and TRBJ1-4; D is ambiguous. Deletions cut 1 base from V and 8 bases from J, with 14 bases between. This CDR3 is 15 amino acids long. CDR1 is KGHSH, CDR2 LQKENI, per germline. Here the CDR3 DNA reads TGTGCCAGCTCACCACGGACCGGCCTAGGGGAAAAACTGTTTTTT. Its protein product is CASSPRTGLGEKLFF.

At least ten counts were recorded for this clonotype. This sequence joins TRBV18 and TRBJ2-1, with TRBD1 matching over 8 bases. CDR1 and CDR2 from the germline V gene are KGHSH and LQKENI. V dropped 3 bases and J dropped 9; count of bases not matched to a gene: 7. The CDR3 consists of 14 residues. The CDR3 DNA sequence: TGTGCCAGCTCACCTCGGACAGGGTGGGGTGAGCAGTTCTTC. Protein product: CASSPRTGWGEQFF.

This clonotype was seen repeatedly, ten times or more. The chain couples TRBV5-1 to TRBJ2-3; 8 bases match TRBD1. From germline, CDR1 is SGHRS and CDR2 YFSETQ. CDR3 length: 14 residues. V lost 0 bases to trimming and J lost 4 bases; unmatched junction nucleotides: 1. CDR3 nucleotide sequence: TGCGCCAGCAGCTTGGAGGGACAGGCAGATACGCAGTATTTT. It specifies CASSLEGQADTQYF.

The chain has TRBV29-1 and TRBJ2-5; tentatively, D is TRBD1 or TRBD2 (6 bases each). This CDR3 comprises 13 residues. Germline values: CDR1 SQVTM, CDR2 ANQGSEA. The ends were cut back, 7 bases at V and 5 bases at J, with 17 bases in the middle. DNA for the CDR3: TGCAGCGCCGAGAGGGGGGCGGGGGAGACCCAGTACTTC. It specifies CSAERGAGETQYF.

This clonotype was detected only a few times. The CDR3 protein is CASSINAFGTSVNTGELFF. The CDR3 DNA reads TGTGCCAGCAGCATAAATGCCTTTGGGACTAGCGTCAACACCGGGGAGCTGTTTTTT. V usage is TRBV6-2 or TRBV6-3 and J usage is TRBJ2-2; the match to TRBD2 covers 10 bases. Germline V gives CDR1 MNHEY, CDR2 SVGEGT. V lost 6 bases to trimming and J lost 2 bases; unmatched junction nucleotides: 15. This CDR3 region has 19 residues.

This clonotype was counted ten times or more. V is TRBV3-1 and J is TRBJ2-2; TRBD2 is a possible D gene (5 bases). Germline V gene sequence: CDR1 LGHDT, CDR2 YNNKEL (reference sequence). The CDR3 is 17 amino acids. V shed 3 bases and J shed 1 base, with 15 bases lying between them. The CDR3 coding sequence is TGTGCCAGCAGCCAGCCCGGTGCGGGTCGGAACACCGGGGAGCTGTTTTTT. Its translation: CASSQPGAGRNTGELFF.